This record concerns one T cell receptor beta chain sequence. The data derive from a study of shared clonotypes between healthy human individuals. Method: immunoSEQ multiplex PCR; TCRdb's copy keeps in-frame clones and lacks some. The profile covers about half a million clones, with more than 65% appearing a single time and about 12% taken by the ten largest. The sample consisted of PBMCs. The source of this sequence is a woman aged 40 to 49 in good health. Some clones in this sample may be carry-over from other donors' samples.

CDR3 in amino acids: CASSASGDTEAFF. For the CDR3, the DNA is TGTGCCAGCTCAGCTTCAGGGGACACTGAAGCTTTCTTT. This rearrangement joins TRBV18 to TRBJ1-1, with D maybe TRBD1 (6 bases). V gave up 5 bases and J gave up 3 bases, with 10 bases separating them. The germline gives CDR1 KGHSH, CDR2 LQKENI. The CDR3 covers 13 residues.